This TCR beta chain came from a study of blood T cell repertoires in COVID-19. Some clones are missing from TCRdb's copy, which holds only in-frame ones; the method was immunoSEQ multiplex PCR. The table records tens of thousands of clones, 65% to 90% of them present only once. The source of this sequence is a man older than 75 with acute or convalescent COVID-19. Sequencing was carried out using peripheral blood.

This chain's CDR3 is CASSYFLAGRETQYF. DNA for the CDR3: TGTGCCAGCAGTTACTTCCTAGCGGGTCGGGAGACCCAGTACTTC. This rearrangement joins TRBV6-5 to TRBJ2-5, with 8 bases matching TRBD2. CDR3 length: 15 residues. Germline CDR1 reads MNHEY; CDR2 reads SVGAGI. V gave up 1 base and J gave up 5 bases; unmatched junction bases: 6.